In its sample, the clone carrying this T cell receptor beta chain was seen many times. What it binds is not known. Methods used by the authors: Across samples, TCR counts had a median of roughly 100,000 and ranged from 23,224 to 690,600. Via MiXCR, TCRdb re-called the RACE reads, giving one row per CDR3 protein. The V and J calls come from TCRdb's annotation, not from the publication. The table has tens of thousands of distinct CDR3 sequences, around a tenth seen once. Regarding time point: pre-sensitization, week 0. Treatment indicated: therapeutic diphenylcyclopropenone sensitization with weekly scalp DPC. The template was total RNA from unfractionated whole blood. V trimming: 0 bases; J trimming: 3 bases; junction bases outside the gene matches: 2. Germline CDR1 is DFQATT and CDR2 is SNEGSKA (reference sequence). The CDR3 spans 15 residues. The data originate from a study of human T cells and chemical hapten exposure. The wider study: Sensitization applied 2% DPC to roughly 2 cm by roughly 2 cm of upper inner arm skin.

Findings and limits, study-wide: Once DPC sensitization occurred, TCRs above 1 in 1000 frequency showed no change. Positively correlated with patch test score were the counts of PT1 expanded TCRs.

The source of this sequence is a man in his forties or fifties with alopecia areata. Some clones in this sample may be carry-over from other donors' samples. Sequencing used whole blood, obtained in connection with sensitization to the hapten diphenylcyclopropenone (DPC). The genes are TRBV20-1 and TRBJ2-7; 13 bases fit TRBD2. CDR3 bases: TGCAGTGCTAGAGATCGGACTAGCGGGAGCTACGAGCAGTACTTC. Translation gives CSARDRTSGSYEQYF.